The rows below give T cell receptor beta chains drawn from one sample of a study of T cells in Graves' hyperthyroidism and ophthalmopathy. TCRdb re-called the multiplex PCR reads with MiXCR, one entry per CDR3 protein. Seen here are 450,000 to 700,000 distinct CDR3 sequences, under 60% observed once, and the top ten hold around a fifth. Sample: peripheral blood or thyroid tissue (not recorded which). These receptors were taken from an adult woman with Graves' disease, either hyperthyroidism or ophthalmopathy (not recorded which). CDR3s leave out the opening cysteine and the closing phenylalanine or tryptophan. Clone size is given for some rows only: seen once, a few or many times, or a class if the clone is expanded.

clone_size,v_call,j_call,cdr3_aa
-,TRBV2,TRBJ1-4,ASRDRGREKLF
many,TRBV29-1,TRBJ2-5,SVGLAGVATQY
many,TRBV29-1,TRBJ1-1,SAGQGARVNTEAF
-,TRBV9,TRBJ2-3,ASSPTVPPDTQY
-,TRBV19,TRBJ2-7,ASSTLNSLGPYEQY
-,TRBV7-2,TRBJ1-1,ASSLRPGWGIDNTEAF
-,TRBV7-8,TRBJ2-7,ASSRELREQY
-,TRBV4-1,TRBJ2-5,TSSQYTTGLAGEETQY
-,TRBV29-1,TRBJ2-1,SAGRPSVSYNEQF
-,TRBV20-1,TRBJ2-5,SARDIAGGLETQY
-,TRBV7-9,TRBJ1-1,ASSHGTREAF
-,TRBV7-9,TRBJ1-1,ASSQDRRKNTEAS
-,TRBV20-1,TRBJ2-7,SGTGRIHEQY
-,TRBV29-1,TRBJ2-1,SVVGDEQF
few,TRBV27,TRBJ2-5,ASSFGIGDVQETQY
-,TRBV7-8,TRBJ2-7,ASSRTDGYEQY
many,TRBV5-1,TRBJ2-7,ASSSDSLEQY
-,TRBV15,TRBJ2-5,ATSRYRGGGETQY
-,TRBV19,TRBJ2-7,ASSIPDGGFDEQY
few,TRBV10-3,TRBJ2-2,ASSELTGYPGELF
-,TRBV28,TRBJ2-7,ASSPHWPSGYEQY
many,TRBV6-5,TRBJ2-5,ASSSASKGEETQY
-,TRBV9,TRBJ2-7,ASSPRGQGAREQY
many,TRBV12-3/TRBV12-4,TRBJ1-1,ASSFRALEAF
-,TRBV12-3/TRBV12-4,TRBJ2-2,ASSPYTNTGKLF
few,TRBV28,TRBJ2-7,ASSLGLAGTEQY
many,TRBV28,TRBJ2-1,ASTSGVDNEQF
many,TRBV2,TRBJ2-7,ASRRDQGAYEQY
-,TRBV29-1,TRBJ1-2,SVPPGQGSAGYT
-,TRBV25-1,TRBJ1-2,ASSVNRDLNGYT
many,TRBV18,TRBJ2-7,ASSPRQGEQY
many,TRBV6-5,TRBJ1-1,ASSYSFSWQNTEAF
many,TRBV4-1,TRBJ1-2,ASSQPGVGKANYGYT
-,TRBV19,TRBJ1-5,ASSYGGAGQPQH
many,TRBV5-1,TRBJ1-5,ASSLDWGGQPQH
-,TRBV10-2,TRBJ1-1,ASSGQGFSAQAF
-,TRBV12-3/TRBV12-4,TRBJ2-6,ASSYGRGSGANVLT
-,TRBV19,TRBJ1-1,ASPTGTGTPNTEAF
-,TRBV7-2,TRBJ2-5,ASSSRRGGQGETQY
-,TRBV10-3,TRBJ2-7,AIRSWAGYYEQY
-,TRBV6-1,TRBJ1-5,ATGTAPNQPQH
-,TRBV6-5,TRBJ2-7,ASSYPGLAYEQY
many,TRBV5-6,TRBJ2-2,ASSFGLAGEGGELF
many,TRBV12-3/TRBV12-4,TRBJ2-7,ASNDRGEQY
many,TRBV7-6,TRBJ1-1,ASSLPRQGEANTEAF
-,TRBV24-1,TRBJ2-6,ATSDPGLARDANVLT
-,TRBV28,TRBJ1-6,ASGQISDSYNSPLH
-,TRBV24-1,TRBJ2-2,ATSDLPGLNTNTGELF
-,TRBV20-1,TRBJ2-5,SASRFRPQETQY
-,TRBV7-9,TRBJ1-2,ASQDRTGDYGYT
many,TRBV4-2,TRBJ2-5,ASSQEGSGSVLTQY
-,TRBV2,TRBJ1-5,ASSERTFQPQH
many,TRBV9,TRBJ2-7,ASSIGTSKSYEQY